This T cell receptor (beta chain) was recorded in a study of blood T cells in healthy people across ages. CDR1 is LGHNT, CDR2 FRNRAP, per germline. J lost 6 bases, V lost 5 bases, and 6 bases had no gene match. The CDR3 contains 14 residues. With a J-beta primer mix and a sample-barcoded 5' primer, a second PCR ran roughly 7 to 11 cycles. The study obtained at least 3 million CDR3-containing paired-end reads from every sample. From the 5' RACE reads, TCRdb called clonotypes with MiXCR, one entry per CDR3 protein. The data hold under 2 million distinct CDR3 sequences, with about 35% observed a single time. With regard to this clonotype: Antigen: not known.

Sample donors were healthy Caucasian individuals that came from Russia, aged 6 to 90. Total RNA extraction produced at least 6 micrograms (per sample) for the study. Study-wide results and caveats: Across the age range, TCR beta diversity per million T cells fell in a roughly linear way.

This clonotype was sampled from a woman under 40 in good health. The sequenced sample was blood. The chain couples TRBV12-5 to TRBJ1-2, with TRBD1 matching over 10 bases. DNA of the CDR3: TGTGCTAGTGGTGCCGGGACAGGGGTGGATGGCTACACCTTC. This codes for CASGAGTGVDGYTF.